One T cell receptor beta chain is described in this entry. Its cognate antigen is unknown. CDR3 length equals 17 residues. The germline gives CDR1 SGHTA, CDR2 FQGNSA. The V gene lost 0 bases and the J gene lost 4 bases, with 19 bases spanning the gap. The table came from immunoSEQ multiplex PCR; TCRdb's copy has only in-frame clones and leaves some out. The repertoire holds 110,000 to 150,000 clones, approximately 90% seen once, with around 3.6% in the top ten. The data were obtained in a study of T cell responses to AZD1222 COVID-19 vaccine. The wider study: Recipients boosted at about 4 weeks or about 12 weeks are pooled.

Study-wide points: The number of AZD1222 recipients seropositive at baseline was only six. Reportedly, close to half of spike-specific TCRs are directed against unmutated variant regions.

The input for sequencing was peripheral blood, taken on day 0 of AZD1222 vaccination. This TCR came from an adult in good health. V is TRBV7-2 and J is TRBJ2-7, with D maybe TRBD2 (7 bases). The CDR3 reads CASSLAGGGQVVYEQYF. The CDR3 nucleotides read TGTGCCAGCAGCTTAGCGGGAGGGGGGCAGGTTGTATACGAGCAGTACTTC.